The 15 T cell receptor beta chains below come from one sample, sequenced in a study of CD8 T cells in ankylosing spondylitis. One entry per CDR3 protein, called by TCRdb with MiXCR from the 5' RACE reads. Here the sample spans about 250,000 distinct CDR3 sequences, roughly 32% being singletons. The sample was blood, either unsorted or a sorted T cell fraction (not recorded which). The receptor source for this set is a male donor with ankylosing spondylitis or in good health (not recorded which).

Points on this clonotype: A read error may produce the germline difference seen at one junction end. The rearrangement links TRBV6-5 to TRBJ1-3; TRBD1 agrees at 7 bases. Germline CDR1 reads MNHEY; CDR2 reads SVGAGI. There are 16 residues in the CDR3. Here the CDR3 DNA reads TGTGGCAGCAGTTACCGGGGACAGCCTCCTGGAAACACCATATATTTT. Residues: CGSSYRGQPPGNTIYF.

The gene calls are TRBV12-3 or TRBV12-4 and TRBJ1-4; 7 nucleotides line up with TRBD1. The CDR3 runs to 13 residues. V was pared by 6 bases and J by 5 bases, with 3 bases of the junction left unmatched. The CDR3 sequence: CASRRTGNEKLFF. The DNA of the CDR3 is TGTGCCAGCAGGCGGACAGGAAATGAAAAACTGTTTTTT.

The chain uses TRBV12-3 or TRBV12-4 and TRBJ2-3; a weak D match, TRBD1 (6 bases). CDR3 length equals 15 residues. V was pared by 6 bases and J by 3 bases, with 16 bases between. CDR3 in amino acids: CASSAPGVRTDTQYF. The CDR3 bases are TGTGCCAGCAGCGCCCCAGGGGTCAGGACAGATACGCAGTATTTT.

The chain is built from TRBV5-1 and TRBJ1-2, with 8 nucleotides matching TRBD1. V was pared by 2 bases and J by 3 bases, with 6 bases of the junction left unmatched. CDR3 size: 15 residues. Germline V CDR1 and CDR2: SGHRS, YFSETQ. In DNA, the CDR3 is TGCGCCAGCAGCTTTCAGGGGGCGCGCGACTATGGCTACACCTTC. Its protein is CASSFQGARDYGYTF.

This clonotype was counted ten times or more. This chain joins TRBV12-3 or TRBV12-4 and TRBJ2-7, with 9 bases that match TRBD1. This CDR3 has 14 residues. The junction had 4 bases not matched to a gene; V was cut back by 3 bases and J by 4 bases. CDR3 nucleotide sequence: TGTGCCAGCAGTTTCGTGGGACAGGGTTACGAGCAGTACTTC. This sequence encodes CASSFVGQGYEQYF.

This clonotype was observed a few times. The chain joins TRBV15 to TRBJ2-7; TRBD1 agrees at 9 bases. CDR3 length: 13 residues. From germline, CDR1 is LNHNV and CDR2 YYDKDF (reference sequence). J gave up 7 bases and V 5 bases, and 6 bases lay outside the gene matches. In DNA, the CDR3 is TGTGCCACCAGCGGAGGGACAGGGTGGGAGCAGTACTTC. Its translation: CATSGGTGWEQYF.

The chain links TRBV28 to TRBJ2-4; D is uncertain. Germline CDR1 and CDR2: MDHEN and SYDVKM. Trimming left V 2 bases short and J 0 bases short, with 5 bases between. The CDR3 contains 14 residues. The CDR3 protein is CASSLPRAKNIQYF. The DNA of the CDR3 is TGTGCCAGCAGTTTACCCAGAGCCAAAAACATTCAGTACTTC.

The table lists this clonotype with a few counts. The chain links TRBV7-9 to TRBJ2-3; the D gene is possibly TRBD2 (7 bases). The CDR3 totals 15 residues. CDR1 SEHNR and CDR2 FQNEAQ come from the germline V gene (reference sequence). V lost 7 bases and J lost 3, with 17 bases in between. In DNA, the CDR3 is TGTGCCAGCAACGAGAAGGGGGGGGGGACAGATACGCAGTATTTT. Amino acids: CASNEKGGGTDTQYF.

Only a few counts were recorded for this clonotype. The genes are TRBV29-1 and TRBJ2-2, with a possible D match to TRBD1 (6 bases). In germline, CDR1 is SQVTM, CDR2 ANQGSEA. The CDR3 runs to 14 residues. Trimming took 4 bases from V and 7 from J, leaving 16 bases between them. CDR3 amino acids: CSVGGRGSGGELFF. The CDR3 DNA reads as TGCAGCGTTGGCGGCAGGGGTTCTGGCGGGGAGCTGTTTTTT.

The rearrangement joins TRBV5-5 to TRBJ2-2; the D is unclear. The length of the CDR3 is 15 residues. Germline V gene lookup returns CDR1 SGHKS and CDR2 YYEKEE (reference sequence). V lost 2 bases, J lost 7 bases, and 15 bases lay in between. CDR3 loop: CASSFELMKGGELFF. CDR3 coding DNA: TGTGCCAGCAGCTTCGAACTGATGAAAGGCGGGGAGCTGTTTTTT.

In its sample, this clonotype was seen many times. The chain combines TRBV6-5 with TRBJ1-2; D remains unclear. V was cut by 0 bases and J by 10 bases, with 9 bases left in between. Germline V CDR1 and CDR2: MNHEY, SVGAGI. The CDR3 covers 12 residues. The CDR3 region is CASSYSTRNYTF. CDR3 bases: TGTGCCAGCAGTTACTCGACCAGGAACTACACCTTC.

V is TRBV20-1 and J is TRBJ2-2; D not certain. The CDR3 is 14 residues long. Trimming took 6 bases from V and 2 from J, leaving 13 bases between them. Germline V gene sequence: CDR1 DFQATT, CDR2 SNEGSKA (reference sequence). Here the CDR3 DNA reads TGCAGTGCGCCCGAACTAACAAACACCGGGGAGCTGTTTTTT. Its translation: CSAPELTNTGELFF.

The chain couples TRBV20-1 to TRBJ2-5; 8 nucleotides line up with TRBD2. Germline assignment: CDR1 DFQATT and CDR2 SNEGSKA (reference sequence). The CDR3 runs 15 residues. The J segment lost 2 bases and the V segment lost 5 bases, leaving 10 bases of the junction unmatched. CDR3 nucleotides: TGCAGTGCTTCCCGGACTAGCTCGTGGCAAGAGACCCAGTACTTC. Translating it yields CSASRTSSWQETQYF.

This clonotype was observed at least ten times. The chain combines TRBV4-2 with TRBJ2-3, with D hard to call. Germline values: CDR1 LGHNA, CDR2 YNFKEQ. V was trimmed by 1 base and J by 6 bases, leaving 2 bases between them. The CDR3 extends over 11 amino acids. CDR3 coding DNA: TGTGCCAGCAGCCAAGGGGATACGCAGTATTTT. It is translated as CASSQGDTQYF.

The genes are TRBV4-1 and TRBJ2-3; no reliable D call. Germline lookup yields CDR1 MGHRA and CDR2 YSYEKL. V lost 7 bases to trimming and J lost 2 bases, with 19 bases between them. The CDR3 spans 16 residues. CDR3 residues: CASTFNSVGPTDTQYF. Here the CDR3 DNA reads TGCGCCAGCACCTTCAACTCCGTGGGTCCCACAGATACGCAGTATTTT.